A single sample is the source of the 22 T cell receptor beta chains below, sequenced in a study of human T cells and chemical hapten exposure (dated by TCRdb to about 2021). According to the study, the label for this sample's time point signals: patch test 1, 2 weeks after DPC sensitization. In light of the paper, this sample's treatment or condition label describes: therapeutic diphenylcyclopropenone sensitization with weekly scalp DPC. Library creation used RACE. These reads were obtained on a NextSeq 500. The raw public reads went through TCRdb reprocessing: fastp at Q25, MiXCR clone calling, in-frame beta chains kept. When rows share a CDR3 protein, they turn into one entry using the most common DNA and genes. The sample has 150,000 to 200,000 distinct CDR3 sequences on record, roughly 15% of them singletons. The top ten hold 1.5% to 2% of the sample. Sequences were derived from whole blood, sampled in connection with sensitization to the hapten diphenylcyclopropenone (DPC). These receptors were taken from a woman aged 25 to 39 with alopecia areata. Some clones in this sample may be carry-over from other donors' samples.

In this sample, this clonotype turned up a few times. This chain links TRBV20-1 with TRBJ2-2; TRBD1 agrees at 10 bases. The junction had 10 bases not matched to a gene; V was cut back by 3 bases and J by 6 bases. CDR3 length: 16 residues. Per germline, CDR1 DFQATT and CDR2 SNEGSKA (reference sequence). CDR3 region: CSASLLGQGTAGELFF. The CDR3, as DNA: TGCAGTGCTAGTCTCTTGGGACAGGGGACGGCCGGGGAGCTGTTTTTT.

There are a few counts of this clonotype. The genes are TRBV27 and TRBJ2-7; 7 positions match TRBD1. The CDR3 has 14 residues. V trimming: 1 base; J trimming: 1 base; junction bases outside the gene matches: 1. Germline V lookup: CDR1 MNHEY, CDR2 SMNVEV (reference sequence). Written as DNA, the CDR3 is TGTGCCAGCAGTTTATACAGGGGTTCCTACGAGCAGTACTTC. The encoded protein is CASSLYRGSYEQYF.

This clonotype showed up many times. The chain joins TRBV16 to TRBJ1-1; D may be TRBD1 (5 bases). The CDR3 totals 13 residues. Per the germline V gene, CDR1 is KGHSY and CDR2 is FQNENV. Trimming left V 6 bases short and J 5 bases short, with 13 bases between. CDR3 region: CASSRQGRTEAFF. DNA for the CDR3: TGTGCCAGCAGTCGGCAGGGCCGGACTGAAGCTTTCTTT.

This clonotype has ten or more counts. The chain employs TRBV12-3 or TRBV12-4 and TRBJ2-5; D perhaps matches TRBD2 (7 bases). V was cut by 3 bases and J by 6 bases, with 14 bases left in between. The length of the CDR3 is 14 residues. The CDR3 region has the DNA TGTGCCAGCAGTTTTCAGGGGAGGGATCAGACCCAGTACTTC. Encoded protein: CASSFQGRDQTQYF.

V and J are TRBV28 and TRBJ1-6; D call uncertain. Germline V gene sequence: CDR1 MDHEN, CDR2 SYDVKM. The CDR3 runs 18 residues. V was pared by 3 bases and J by 0 bases, with 15 bases between. The CDR3 DNA sequence: TGTGCCAGCAGTTTCGGCAGGCGTGGCCTCTCCTATAATTCACCCCTCCACTTT. Protein: CASSFGRRGLSYNSPLHF.

This clonotype occurred many times. The chain couples TRBV7-2 to TRBJ1-1; TRBD1 might be the D (6 bases). Trimming removed 5 bases from V and 2 bases from J, with 12 bases in between. The CDR3 consists of 14 residues. Germline loops: CDR1 SGHTA, CDR2 FQGNSA. CDR3 protein: CASSPTGLNTEAFF. Here the CDR3 DNA reads TGTGCCAGCAGCCCGACAGGCTTAAACACTGAAGCTTTCTTT.

At least ten counts were recorded for this clonotype. This chain connects TRBV15 to TRBJ2-7; TRBD1 aligns across 10 bases. Germline V gene lookup returns CDR1 LNHNV and CDR2 YYDKDF (reference sequence). J lost 7 bases, V lost 2 bases, and 5 bases had no gene match. There are 14 residues in the CDR3. The CDR3 sequence: CATSRRQGAEEQYF. In DNA form, the CDR3 reads TGTGCCACCAGCAGAAGACAGGGGGCAGAGGAGCAGTACTTC. The full variable domain, with the rest looked up from reference TRBV15 and TRBJ2-7, is DAMVIQNPRYQVTQFGKPVTLSCSQTLNHNVMYWYQQKSSQAPKLLFHYYDKDFNNEADTPDNFQSRRPNTSFCFLDIRSPGLGDTAMYLCATSRRQGAEEQYFGPGTRLTVT.

This clonotype was recorded a few times. This rearrangement joins TRBV7-2 to TRBJ2-7; 10 bases match TRBD2. The CDR3 is 19 residues long. Germline trimming cut 5 bases from V and 5 bases from J; bases unmatched to any gene: 21. Germline-derived CDR1 and CDR2 are SGHTA and FQGNSA. The CDR3 nucleotides are TGTGCCAGCAGCCGGATGCCCAGCGGGAGGGCCGCCCGATCGGACGAGCAGTACTTC. This encodes CASSRMPSGRAARSDEQYF.

This clonotype turned up a few times. The genes are TRBV12-3 or TRBV12-4 and TRBJ2-4; D remains ambiguous. The CDR3 has 13 amino acids. V gave up 7 bases and J gave up 6 bases, with 13 bases separating them. The CDR3 nucleotides are TGTGCCAGCACTTTTTCCCGTATAAACATTCAGTACTTC. It codes for CASTFSRINIQYF.

V and J are TRBV19 and TRBJ2-3; 9 bases fit TRBD2. J was trimmed by 6 bases and V by 3 bases; bases with no gene match: 7. Germline V CDR1 and CDR2: LNHDA, SQIVND (reference sequence). This CDR3 has 15 amino acids. CDR3 nucleotides: TGTGCCAGTAGTATCCTAGCGGGGCTTCAGGATACGCAGTATTTT. This codes for CASSILAGLQDTQYF.

This clonotype was seen a few times. The chain combines TRBV20-1 with TRBJ1-1; D unresolved. The CDR3 sequence is 11 residues long. Between the trimmed V and J ends, which lost 7 bases and 10 bases, there was a span of 16 bases. Germline CDR1 DFQATT, CDR2 SNEGSKA (reference sequence). CDR3 nucleotide sequence: TGCAGTGTCTGGGGAGGACCGAGAGCTTTCTTT. It yields the protein CSVWGGPRAFF.

This clonotype was seen repeatedly, ten times or more. The CDR3 DNA reads TGTGCCAGCAGCCCAGGGACAGGGGGGTTCGAGCAGTACTTC. Protein: CASSPGTGGFEQYF. The V call is TRBV5-6, the J call TRBJ2-7; 11 bases line up with TRBD1. V lost 4 bases, J lost 6 bases, and 6 bases stayed unmatched. The CDR3 consists of 14 residues. Germline V gene lookup returns CDR1 SGHDT and CDR2 YYEEEE.

The rearrangement links TRBV9 to TRBJ1-3; tentatively, D is TRBD1 (6 bases). The CDR3 extends over 12 amino acids. Germline CDR1 is SGDLS and CDR2 is YYNGEE. V was cut by 5 bases and J by 4 bases, with 7 bases left in between. The CDR3 region is CASRGQGNTIYF. The CDR3 coding sequence is TGTGCCAGCAGAGGACAGGGAAACACCATATATTTT.

This clonotype was counted between two and nine times. The CDR3 sequence: CASKGRGMSSYNEQFF. CDR3 DNA: TGTGCCAGCAAGGGGAGGGGAATGAGCTCCTACAATGAGCAGTTCTTC. The chain couples TRBV2 to TRBJ2-1, with 7 bases identical to TRBD2. This CDR3 comprises 16 residues. The germline V gene encodes CDR1 SNHLY and CDR2 FYNNEI. Trimming removed 7 bases from V and 0 bases from J; junction bases left unmatched: 9.

This clonotype was counted between two and nine times. The chain uses TRBV6-2 or TRBV6-3 and TRBJ1-1; perhaps TRBD1 as D (6 bases). This CDR3 contains 12 residues. Germline V CDR1 and CDR2: MNHEY, SVGEGT. CDR3 sequence (DNA): TGTGGTACGGACAGTCCGAACACTGAAGCTTTCTTT. Its translation is CGTDSPNTEAFF.

The chain couples TRBV7-8 to TRBJ2-1; 7 bases align to TRBD2. The CDR3 runs to 15 residues. After removal of 2 bases from V and 6 bases from J, the junction contained 7 bases not matched to a gene. Germline loops: CDR1 SGHVS, CDR2 FQNEAQ. This CDR3 is CASSLTQTSVNEQFF. For the CDR3, the DNA is TGTGCCAGCAGCTTAACGCAAACTAGCGTCAATGAGCAGTTCTTC.

The gene calls are TRBV20-1 and TRBJ1-1; tentatively, D is TRBD1 (6 bases). This CDR3 has 14 amino acids. V was pared by 4 bases and J by 1 base, with 13 bases between. Germline V CDR1 and CDR2: DFQATT, SNEGSKA (reference sequence). The CDR3 DNA reads TGCAGTGCTAAGCTCAGGGGAAAGAACACTGAAGCTTTCTTT. Its protein is CSAKLRGKNTEAFF.

A few counts support this clonotype. V usage is TRBV4-3 and J usage is TRBJ2-7; possibly TRBD2 for D (6 bases). The V gene's germline CDR1 is LGHNA and CDR2 YSLEER. Trimming removed 0 bases from V and 3 bases from J, with 15 bases in between. The CDR3 contains 16 residues. Written as DNA, the CDR3 is TGCGCCAGCAGCCAAGAATCTCAGGGAGGTTTCTACGAGCAGTACTTC. Translation: CASSQESQGGFYEQYF.

This clonotype occurred many times. At one of its ends the junction is not consistent with the germline gene, which may arise from a read error. The rearrangement links TRBV7-7 to TRBJ2-5; D not certain. The CDR3 is made up of 13 amino acids. Germline CDR1 is SSHAT and CDR2 is FNYEAQ (reference sequence). This chain's CDR3 is CASSPVLLETQYF. For the CDR3, the DNA is TGTGCTAGCAGCCCTGTCCTACTTGAGACCCAGTACTTC.

V and J are TRBV29-1 and TRBJ2-7, with 8 bases fitting TRBD2. Germline loops: CDR1 SQVTM, CDR2 ANQGSEA. V trimming: 6 bases; J trimming: 2 bases; junction bases outside the gene matches: 12. CDR3 size: 15 residues. For the CDR3, the DNA is TGCAGCGTCCTAAAATTAGCGGGAATAACCTACGAGCAGTACTTC. The encoded protein is CSVLKLAGITYEQYF.

Many counts were recorded for this clonotype. The chain links TRBV29-1 to TRBJ1-3; the D is unclear. Trimming took off 7 bases at V and 0 bases at J, with 22 bases between the two ends. CDR1 is SQVTM, CDR2 ANQGSEA, per germline. The CDR3 spans 17 residues. The CDR3 DNA follows: TGCAGCGCCGCCAGCCCCCTGACGGGGAACTCTGGAAACACCATATATTTT. Amino acid sequence: CSAASPLTGNSGNTIYF.

The sample holds many counts of this clonotype. CDR3 amino acids: CASSQDEGAHNEQFF. Here the CDR3 DNA reads TGCGCCAGCAGCCAAGATGAGGGGGCCCACAATGAGCAGTTCTTC. The chain carries TRBV4-3 and TRBJ2-1, with 7 bases aligning to TRBD1. CDR1 is LGHNA and CDR2 is YSLEER in the germline V gene. Losses at the gene ends were 0 bases for V and 5 bases for J; bases not matched to a gene: 4. The CDR3 has 15 amino acids.